This T cell receptor beta chain was identified in a study of naive and memory T cell subsets. The beta constant-region primer was an equimolar mix of two oligonucleotides covering TRBC1 and TRBC2. Nested alpha and beta constant-region primers with the SP2 primer drove four PCR rounds on ligated cDNA. TCRdb reanalysed the UMI-ligation and nested PCR reads using MiXCR and keeps one entry per CDR3 protein. The table lists 150,000 or so distinct CDR3 sequences, roughly 22% of them singletons. For this clonotype: Its target is unknown.

The CDR3 is 13 residues long. V lost 6 bases, J lost 9 bases, and 8 bases stayed unmatched. Looked up from germline, CDR1 is DFQATT and CDR2 is SNEGSKA (reference sequence). Findings and limits, study-wide: Especially in CD8 cells, naive repertoires contained a few larger clonotypes, possibly CD45RA-re-expressing memory cells.

Input material: naive CD4+ T cells from blood. The source of this sequence is a human donor in good health. The chain links TRBV20-1 to TRBJ2-1, with 10 bases fitting TRBD2. The CDR3 protein is CSADLAGVGEQFF. The CDR3 nucleotides are TGCAGTGCGGATCTAGCGGGAGTGGGTGAGCAGTTCTTC.